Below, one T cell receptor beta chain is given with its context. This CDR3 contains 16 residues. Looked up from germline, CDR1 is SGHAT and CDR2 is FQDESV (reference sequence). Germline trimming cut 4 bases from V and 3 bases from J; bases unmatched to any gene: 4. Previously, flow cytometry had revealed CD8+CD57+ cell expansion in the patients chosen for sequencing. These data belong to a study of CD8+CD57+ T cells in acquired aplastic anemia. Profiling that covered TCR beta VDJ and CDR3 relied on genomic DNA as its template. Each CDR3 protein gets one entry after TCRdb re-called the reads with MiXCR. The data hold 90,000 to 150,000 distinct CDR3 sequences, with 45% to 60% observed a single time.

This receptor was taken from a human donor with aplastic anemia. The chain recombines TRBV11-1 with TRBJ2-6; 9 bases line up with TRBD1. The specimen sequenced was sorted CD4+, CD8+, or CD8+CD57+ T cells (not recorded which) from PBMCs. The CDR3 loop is CASSSGTGSGANVLTF. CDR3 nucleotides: TGTGCCAGCAGCTCCGGGACAGGGAGTGGGGCCAACGTCCTGACTTTC.